The 21 T cell receptor beta chains listed next were all sequenced from one sample in a study of blood T cell repertoires in COVID-19. This table comes from immunoSEQ multiplex PCR, and its TCRdb copy is limited to in-frame clones, with some not included. Of about 400,000 clones detected, approximately 86% appear once; the ten largest clones hold around 3%. What was sequenced was peripheral blood. All receptors derive from a human donor in a cohort sampled during active COVID-19.

The CDR3 loop reads CASSPFTGGQGAFGYTF. The CDR3, as DNA: TGTGCCAGTAGTCCTTTCACTGGGGGACAGGGGGCATTTGGCTACACCTTC. The chain is built from TRBV19 and TRBJ1-2, with 12 nucleotides matching TRBD1. The trim removed 5 bases at V and 7 bases at J, leaving 14 bases unmatched. CDR1 is LNHDA and CDR2 is SQIVND in the germline V gene (reference sequence). The CDR3 is 17 amino acids.

The chain carries TRBV3-1 (or the pseudogene TRBV3-2) and TRBJ1-3; 7 bases are shared with TRBD1. V was clipped by 2 bases and J by 2 bases; unmatched bases: 9. The CDR3 runs 17 residues. Germline CDR1 is LGHDT and CDR2 is YNNKEL (reference sequence). The CDR3 DNA reads TGTGCCAGCAGCCAAACAATTGGGACAGAAGCTGGAAACACCATATATTTT. It codes for CASSQTIGTEAGNTIYF.

CDR3 region: CASSTSGRRTDTQYF. The CDR3 nucleotides read TGTGCCAGCAGCACTAGCGGGAGGCGGACAGATACGCAGTATTTT. The chain carries TRBV28 and TRBJ2-3; the match to TRBD2 covers 12 bases. Germline V gives CDR1 MDHEN, CDR2 SYDVKM. This CDR3 region has 15 residues. Losses at the gene ends were 6 bases for V and 3 bases for J; bases not matched to a gene: 4.

The chain is built from TRBV25-1 and TRBJ2-5; unclear D gene. The CDR3 runs 15 residues. Trimming took 3 bases from V and 2 from J, leaving 13 bases between them. CDR1 is MGHDK and CDR2 is SYGVNS in the germline V gene. CDR3 nucleotides: TGTGCCAGCAGTGACCTTGCGGAGAGACAAGAGACCCAGTACTTC. Translating it yields CASSDLAERQETQYF.

This rearrangement joins TRBV5-1 to TRBJ2-7, with 7 bases lining up with TRBD1. The trim removed 4 bases at V and 1 base at J, leaving 5 bases unmatched. Germline loops: CDR1 SGHRS, CDR2 YFSETQ. The CDR3 contains 14 residues. The CDR3 loop is CASSPTGQSYEQYF. Written as DNA, the CDR3 is TGCGCCAGCAGCCCAACGGGACAGTCCTACGAGCAGTACTTC.

This clone was picked up one time. This chain links TRBV29-1 with TRBJ2-1; TRBD2 agrees at 11 bases. Germline V gives CDR1 SQVTM, CDR2 ANQGSEA. Losses at the gene ends were 6 bases for V and 1 base for J; bases not matched to a gene: 5. The CDR3 consists of 15 residues. The DNA for the CDR3 is TGCAGCGTCGTTAGCGGGGGGGCTTCCTACAATGAGCAGTTCTTC. As protein: CSVVSGGASYNEQFF.

The gene calls are TRBV25-1 and TRBJ2-2; 8 bases line up with TRBD2. The CDR3 runs to 15 residues. Losses at the gene ends were 10 bases for V and 7 bases for J; bases not matched to a gene: 14. CDR1 is MGHDK, CDR2 SYGVNS, per germline. The CDR3 here is CATRPGGGSSGELFF. DNA for the CDR3: TGTGCCACCCGACCCGGGGGGGGGTCTAGCGGGGAGCTGTTTTTT.

The chain couples TRBV10-1 to TRBJ2-1, with D perhaps TRBD2 (6 bases). CDR3 size: 14 residues. Per germline, CDR1 WNHNN and CDR2 SYGVQD (reference sequence). Trimming removed 3 bases from V and 6 bases from J, with 12 bases in between. The CDR3 DNA sequence: TGCGCCAGCAGTGAATGGGGGGTCGGCAATGAGCAGTTCTTC. It is translated as CASSEWGVGNEQFF.

The V and J genes are TRBV6-6 and TRBJ1-2; TRBD1 is a possible D gene (5 bases). The germline V and J ends were trimmed by 7 bases and 4 bases, with 19 bases remaining between them. CDR3 length: 15 amino acids. Looked up from germline, CDR1 is MNHNY and CDR2 is SVGAGI (reference sequence). As DNA, the CDR3 is TGTGCCAGCACCGAAGAGGGGTTGGGAGGCTATGGCTACACCTTC. Translated, it gives CASTEEGLGGYGYTF.

V gene TRBV11-1 combines with J gene TRBJ2-7, with TRBD1 matching 7 bases. CDR1 SGHAT and CDR2 FQDESV come from the germline V gene (reference sequence). Unmatched junction bases numbered 4, after V lost 2 bases and J lost 6 bases. The CDR3 contains 13 residues. CDR3 DNA sequence: TGTGCCAGCAGCTTAACAGGGGCGGGCGAGCAGTACTTC. It is translated as CASSLTGAGEQYF.

J is TRBJ1-1 and V is TRBV30, with 8 bases aligning to TRBD1. The CDR3 is 17 amino acids. The V and J ends lost 5 bases and 0 bases, in that order; junction bases with no gene match: 14. The germline gives CDR1 GTSNPN, CDR2 SVGIG (reference sequence). CDR3 in DNA: TGTGCCTGGGGACAGGGTGGGATTCTTAGGATGAACACTGAAGCTTTCTTT. Translating it yields CAWGQGGILRMNTEAFF.

The gene calls are TRBV29-1 and TRBJ1-3; 10 bases align to TRBD1. The V and J ends lost 8 bases and 4 bases, in that order; junction bases with no gene match: 5. The CDR3 is 13 amino acids. Germline V gene sequence: CDR1 SQVTM, CDR2 ANQGSEA. DNA of the CDR3: TGCAGCCCGACAGGGGGCAGAGGAAACACCATATATTTT. Translating it yields CSPTGGRGNTIYF.

The chain is built from TRBV6-1 and TRBJ2-7, with 9 bases identical to TRBD1. Germline trimming cut 2 bases from V and 3 bases from J; bases unmatched to any gene: 5. Germline-derived CDR1 and CDR2 are MNHNS and SASEGT. There are 15 residues in the CDR3. The CDR3 coding sequence is TGTGCCAGCAGTGAATTATCGGGACAGGGCTACGAGCAGTACTTC. Translating gives CASSELSGQGYEQYF.

The V call is TRBV18, the J call TRBJ2-7; 12 bases align to TRBD1. CDR3 length: 18 residues. The germline gives CDR1 KGHSH, CDR2 LQKENI. V shed 6 bases and J 6 bases; nucleotides not matched to a gene: 18. CDR3 coding DNA: TGTGCCAGCTCCGCTGGGACAGGGGGCTCCCACTTTTCAGGCGAGCAGTACTTC. This gives the protein CASSAGTGGSHFSGEQYF.

The genes are TRBV4-2 and TRBJ2-1; 7 nucleotides line up with TRBD1. This CDR3 spans 15 amino acids. Germline assignment: CDR1 LGHNA and CDR2 YNFKEQ. V was clipped by 1 base and J by 3 bases; unmatched bases: 3. The CDR3 here is CASSQGQGDYNEQFF. The CDR3 region has the DNA TGTGCCAGCAGCCAAGGGCAGGGGGACTACAATGAGCAGTTCTTC.

This chain connects TRBV5-1 to TRBJ2-3, with 12 bases aligning to TRBD1. CDR1 and CDR2 from the germline V gene are SGHRS and YFSETQ. V trimming: 0 bases; J trimming: 1 base; junction bases outside the gene matches: 3. The CDR3 sequence is 17 residues long. The CDR3 DNA is TGCGCCAGCAGCTTGGCCAGGGACAGGGGGCGCACAGATACGCAGTATTTT. Amino acid sequence: CASSLARDRGRTDTQYF.

The chain employs TRBV9 and TRBJ2-7; possible D gene TRBD1, 5 bases. Trimming pared 4 bases from V and 2 bases from J, leaving 19 bases between. Per germline, CDR1 SGDLS and CDR2 YYNGEE. CDR3 size: 16 residues. In DNA form, the CDR3 reads TGTGCCAGCAGCCCGCTTGTGGGCAGGGTCCCCTACGAGCAGTACTTC. Translated: CASSPLVGRVPYEQYF.

The gene calls are TRBV5-6 and TRBJ1-2, with 9 positions matching TRBD1. The germline gives CDR1 SGHDT, CDR2 YYEEEE. V dropped 4 bases and J dropped 4; count of bases not matched to a gene: 11. The length of the CDR3 is 16 residues. The CDR3, as DNA: TGTGCCAGCAGCCCCGGGACAGGGTACCGATCCTATGGCTACACCTTC. Amino acid sequence: CASSPGTGYRSYGYTF.

This chain uses TRBV7-9 with TRBJ2-1; tentative D call: TRBD2 (6 bases). The CDR3 has 15 residues. Germline CDR1 is SEHNR and CDR2 is FQNEAQ (reference sequence). The V and J ends lost 0 bases and 4 bases respectively, with 10 bases between them. CDR3 coding DNA: TGTGCCAGCAGCTTAGCCGCGGGGACTTACAATGAGCAGTTCTTC. It codes for CASSLAAGTYNEQFF.

This clone was observed a single time. This chain uses TRBV2 with TRBJ2-2; TRBD2 matches 7 bases. Germline CDR1 is SNHLY and CDR2 is FYNNEI. This CDR3 spans 15 amino acids. J lost 3 bases, V lost 5 bases, and 6 bases had no gene match. CDR3 protein: CASSLAGVHTGELFF. The CDR3 DNA follows: TGTGCCAGCAGTCTTGCGGGGGTCCACACCGGGGAGCTGTTTTTT.

This chain connects TRBV18 to TRBJ2-7; 9 bases map to TRBD2. CDR3 length: 16 amino acids. CDR1 and CDR2 from the germline V gene are KGHSH and LQKENI. Germline trimming cut 3 bases from V and 0 bases from J; bases unmatched to any gene: 6. CDR3 in DNA: TGTGCCAGCTCACCTAGCGGGGGCGCCGACTCCTACGAGCAGTACTTC. It specifies CASSPSGGADSYEQYF.